The 11 T cell receptor beta chains below come from one sample, sequenced in a study of CD8+ T cells in alopecia areata (dated by TCRdb to the late 2010s). The library came from the immunoSEQ multiplex PCR assay. For TCR sequencing, RNA was extracted from every sample and reverse transcribed into cDNA to serve as template. This immuneACCESS table, as held by TCRdb, lists in-frame sequences with V and J called but not all clones. Of the missing ones, under half trace to an unresolved V gene in checked studies; the others have no known cause. The sample table contains around 120,000 clones; only one count was recorded for roughly 50% of them. Jointly, the top ten make up roughly 10% of the sample. The sample taken for sequencing was NKG2D-low CD8+ T cells sorted from blood. The cell subset or site label corresponds to: sorted CD8+ NKG2D-low blood T cells. The receptors were gathered from a human donor with alopecia areata.

In this sample, this clone turned up a few times. The V and J genes are TRBV25-1 and TRBJ2-7, with a possible D match to TRBD2 (5 bases). The CDR3 has 12 residues. The germline V gene has CDR1 MGHDK and CDR2 SYGVNS. Trimming stripped 1 base from V and 4 bases from J, with 5 bases between. This chain's CDR3 is CASSESGYEQYF. In DNA, the CDR3 is TGTGCCAGCAGTGAATCGGGGTACGAGCAGTACTTC.

The chain joins TRBV7-2 to TRBJ2-3, with 12 bases fitting TRBD2. The V gene's germline CDR1 is SGHTA and CDR2 FQGNSA. CDR3 length equals 18 residues. V trimming: 5 bases; J trimming: 2 bases; junction bases outside the gene matches: 11. CDR3 loop: CASSGGQTSGGYTDTQYF. The CDR3 region has the DNA TGTGCCAGCAGCGGGGGTCAGACTAGCGGGGGATACACAGATACGCAGTATTTT.

The rearrangement uses TRBV28 and TRBJ1-5; maybe TRBD1 (6 bases). The V and J ends lost 3 bases and 5 bases respectively, with 11 bases between them. The CDR3 runs to 14 residues. From germline, CDR1 is MDHEN and CDR2 SYDVKM. CDR3 DNA: TGTGCCAGCAGTTTTCGGACAGCCGATCAGCCCCAGCATTTT. Amino acids: CASSFRTADQPQHF.

This clone was counted only a few times. This sequence joins TRBV14 and TRBJ2-5; no reliable D call. The V gene's germline CDR1 is SGHDN and CDR2 FVKESK. V was pared by 0 bases and J by 1 base, with 12 bases between. The CDR3 has 16 amino acids. The CDR3 bases are TGTGCCAGCAGCCAAGATAGAGCGAGGTTCCAAGAGACCCAGTACTTC. Its translation: CASSQDRARFQETQYF.

CDR3 sequence (DNA): TGTGCCAGCAGCTTAGTACGGGACGAGCAGTACTTC. It yields the protein CASSLVRDEQYF. V is TRBV7-6 and J is TRBJ2-7, with D hard to call. CDR1 is SGHVS and CDR2 is FNYEAQ in the germline V gene. Trimming pared 1 base from V and 5 bases from J, leaving 6 bases between. The CDR3 is 12 amino acids.

The chain joins TRBV27 to TRBJ2-3; TRBD1 matches at 7 bases. The CDR3 is made up of 17 amino acids. Germline CDR1 MNHEY, CDR2 SMNVEV (reference sequence). The V gene end was trimmed by 5 bases and the J gene end by 2 bases; junction bases not matched to a gene: 13. The CDR3 is CASSPLDRAYTTDTQYF. CDR3 DNA: TGTGCCAGCAGTCCTCTTGACAGGGCCTATACCACAGATACGCAGTATTTT.

This clone was picked up one time. The chain joins TRBV5-6 to TRBJ2-7; D is unclear. The CDR3 has 13 amino acids. From germline, CDR1 is SGHDT and CDR2 YYEEEE. Trimming left V 2 bases short and J 3 bases short, with 9 bases between. The CDR3 region has the DNA TGTGCCAGCAGCTTACCAGACTTCTACGAGCAGTACTTC. As protein: CASSLPDFYEQYF.

This clone was observed a few times. The chain links TRBV7-9 to TRBJ2-7, with D unresolved. This CDR3 is 15 amino acids long. CDR1 SEHNR and CDR2 FQNEAQ come from the germline V gene (reference sequence). The V end lost 5 bases, the J end lost 0 bases, and 14 bases lay between the germline ends. CDR3: CASSHGRLDSYEQYF. The CDR3 coding sequence is TGTGCCAGCAGCCACGGACGGCTAGACTCCTACGAGCAGTACTTC.

The chain combines TRBV2 with TRBJ2-7, with a possible D match to TRBD1 (5 bases). Germline lookup yields CDR1 SNHLY and CDR2 FYNNEI. The CDR3 is made up of 15 amino acids. Trimming cost V 4 bases and J 0 bases, with 13 bases left between them. CDR3 loop: CASSVAPTDSYEQYF. CDR3 in DNA: TGTGCCAGCAGTGTTGCCCCGACAGACTCCTACGAGCAGTACTTC.

The chain joins TRBV5-1 to TRBJ2-1, with TRBD2 matching 7 bases. Germline V CDR1 and CDR2: SGHRS, YFSETQ. Trimming at V came to 5 bases and at J to 6 bases, leaving 8 bases not matched to a gene. The CDR3 spans 14 residues. The CDR3: CASRDGLGGNEQFF. Written as DNA, the CDR3 is TGCGCCAGCAGAGACGGACTAGGTGGCAATGAGCAGTTCTTC. The entire variable domain, with the rest obtained from reference TRBV5-1 and TRBJ2-1, is as follows: KAGVTQTPRYLIKTRGQQVTLSCSPISGHRSVSWYQQTPGQGLQFLFEYFSETQRNKGNFPGRFSGRQFSNSRSEMNVSTLELGDSALYLCASRDGLGGNEQFFGPGTRLTVL.

Only a few counts were recorded for this clone. The V gene is TRBV30, the J gene TRBJ2-2; D gene unclear. The length of the CDR3 is 12 residues. Germline CDR1 GTSNPN, CDR2 SVGIG (reference sequence). V lost 2 bases and J 6 bases, leaving 7 bases between the germline ends. CDR3 protein: CAWSPISGELFF. CDR3 bases: TGTGCCTGGAGTCCGATTTCCGGGGAGCTGTTTTTT.